This T cell receptor beta chain originates from a study of tissue T cells after allogeneic stem cell transplantation. Looking at the study overall: Adult allogeneic hematopoietic cell transplant recipients with steroid-refractory graft-versus-host disease were prospectively enrolled for research autopsy.

Study-level findings and limits: Anatomically similar tissues had similar TCR repertoires within each patient.

This CDR3 has 12 amino acids. V was trimmed by 2 bases and J by 5 bases, leaving 5 bases between them. Per the germline V gene, CDR1 is SGDLS and CDR2 is YYNGEE. Libraries were prepared by immunoSEQ multiplex PCR; TCRdb keeps only in-frame clonotypes and omits some of them. Seen here are under 50,000 clones, roughly 90% observed once, and the top ten hold about 4%. Worth noting for this clone: Its antigen is currently unknown.

The chain joins TRBV9 to TRBJ2-1; D gene uncertain. The receptor was derived from a woman aged 35 to 69 who later had graft-versus-host disease after an allogeneic stem cell transplant. The sequencing used blood, collected before transplantation. The CDR3 region is CASSVRNNEQFF. As DNA, the CDR3 is TGTGCCAGCAGCGTTAGGAACAATGAGCAGTTCTTC.